This is a list of T cell receptor beta chains from one sample in a study of beta chain features in type 1 diabetes. Some clones are missing from TCRdb's copy, which holds only in-frame ones; the method was immunoSEQ multiplex PCR. The table records a few hundred thousand clones, around 16% of them present only once. Sequences were obtained from naive CD4+ T cells from blood. These receptors were collected from a woman younger than 30 in good health. Each CDR3 is given without its conserved first and last residue. The order of the fields is clone size, CDR3 length, V gene, CDR3 protein. Clone size is given for some rows only: seen once, a few or many times, or a class if the clone is expanded.

size: NA; length: 11; V: TRBV30; CDR3: AWSVRRGYGYT
size: few; length: 12; V: TRBV28; CDR3: ASARTGRGYEQY
size: NA; length: 12; V: TRBV7-9; CDR3: ASSSGGTNEKLF
size: few; length: 10; V: TRBV5-4; CDR3: ASSKDRTEAF
size: few; length: 12; V: TRBV4-2; CDR3: ASSQDRTGYGYT
size: few; length: 13; V: TRBV2; CDR3: ASSEEAGGIAELF
size: NA; length: 11; V: TRBV6-5; CDR3: ASSYSRALEQY
size: NA; length: 12; V: TRBV30; CDR3: AWRGAGPNNEQF
size: NA; length: 11; V: TRBV7-2; CDR3: ASSSATPREQY
size: NA; length: 12; V: TRBV7-2; CDR3: ASSLDSGGSEQY
size: NA; length: 15; V: TRBV30; CDR3: AWRFPRTGISGNTIY
size: NA; length: 14; V: TRBV27; CDR3: ASSLLGGSDKNIQY
size: few; length: 13; V: TRBV6-5; CDR3: ASSTSGRTYNEQF
size: few; length: 16; V: TRBV27; CDR3: ASSLLRTSGRLQETQY
size: NA; length: 13; V: TRBV19; CDR3: ASSMGDRVYNEQF
size: few; length: 11; V: TRBV30; CDR3: AWSVLNGNTIY
size: few; length: 11; V: TRBV28; CDR3: ASMRENTGELF
size: NA; length: 12; V: TRBV5-1; CDR3: ASSWGGRNTEAF
size: NA; length: 16; V: TRBV28; CDR3: ASSDTRTSGRGTGELF
size: NA; length: 12; V: TRBV30; CDR3: ACRPGQGYNEQF
size: few; length: 13; V: TRBV6-6; CDR3: ASSRDRGQGKTQY
size: NA; length: 15; V: TRBV5-1; CDR3: ASSLGAGAGSYNEQF
size: NA; length: 15; V: TRBV25-1; CDR3: ASSDPRALSSYNEQF
size: few; length: 13; V: TRBV5-4; CDR3: ASSVAGGSYNEQF
size: NA; length: 11; V: TRBV30; CDR3: AWMGQGGEKLF
size: few; length: 13; V: TRBV6-6; CDR3: ASSYRTGGYNEQF
size: NA; length: 12; V: TRBV6-4; CDR3: ASKPTSGMSIQY
size: few; length: 12; V: TRBV2; CDR3: ASSEVQFTDTQY
size: NA; length: 10; V: TRBV30; CDR3: AYTTGNTEAF
size: NA; length: 13; V: TRBV29-1; CDR3: SVDRDRVMNTEAF
size: NA; length: 6; V: TRBV27; CDR3: ASSPSH
size: NA; length: 12; V: TRBV29-1; CDR3: SVVSRPPNTEAF
size: few; length: 10; V: TRBV5-1; CDR3: ASSFGSYGYT
size: NA; length: 13; V: TRBV5-1; CDR3: ASSRTGTGSYEQY
size: NA; length: 13; V: TRBV28; CDR3: ASSLYGLGLYEQY
size: few; length: 12; V: TRBV7-3; CDR3: ASSLFQAPYEQY
size: few; length: 13; V: TRBV6-6; CDR3: ASSYDIAGVYEQY
size: few; length: 12; V: TRBV29-1; CDR3: SVEDRRENYGYT
size: NA; length: 12; V: TRBV4-1; CDR3: ASSHRVQGNSKF
size: NA; length: 13; V: TRBV7-9; CDR3: ASSLGTGADNEQF
size: few; length: 11; V: TRBV30; CDR3: AWTWRGADTQY
size: few; length: 13; V: TRBV28; CDR3: ASPPGTGVLETQY
size: few; length: 11; V: TRBV29-1; CDR3: SASGTGSNTQY
size: NA; length: 11; V: TRBV7-2; CDR3: ASQDRMNTEAF
size: NA; length: 12; V: TRBV6-6; CDR3: ASSVIGNTGELF